This T cell receptor beta chain was identified in a study of cytomegalovirus exposure and HLA in healthy donors. Germline CDR1 reads MNHEY; CDR2 reads SVGAGI. CDR3 length: 13 residues. Germline trimming cut 2 bases from V and 6 bases from J; bases unmatched to any gene: 4. Primers included in the PCR were 60 Vbeta and 13 Jbeta primers. Using immunoSEQ multiplex PCR, the repertoire was profiled, and TCRdb retains in-frame clones only, with some absent. The table shows 110,000 to 150,000 clones, with around 82% occurring only once. The chain recombines TRBV6-5 with TRBJ2-7, with 7 nucleotides matching TRBD1. Source material: PBMCs. This receptor was identified in a man aged 18-30 years in good health and CMV-seropositive. CDR3 region: CASSYRGQGEQYF. CDR3 DNA: TGTGCCAGCAGTTACAGGGGGCAAGGCGAGCAGTACTTC.